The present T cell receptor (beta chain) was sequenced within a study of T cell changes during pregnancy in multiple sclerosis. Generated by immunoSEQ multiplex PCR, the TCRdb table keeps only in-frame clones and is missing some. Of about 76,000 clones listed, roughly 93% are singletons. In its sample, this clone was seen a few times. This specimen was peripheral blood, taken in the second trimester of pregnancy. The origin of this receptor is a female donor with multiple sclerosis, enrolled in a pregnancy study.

DNA for the CDR3: TGTGCCAGCAGTATCACCGCGCGTTCAGATACGCAGTATTTT. Translating it yields CASSITARSDTQYF. The chain combines TRBV6-1 with TRBJ2-3; D not resolved. Trimming shortened V by 5 bases and J by 4 bases, and 13 bases separated the two germline ends. Germline V gene lookup returns CDR1 MNHNS and CDR2 SASEGT. The CDR3 runs to 14 residues.